The rows below give T cell receptor beta chains drawn from one sample of a study of PD-1 blockade in classical Hodgkin lymphoma. The data were produced by immunoSEQ multiplex PCR, yet TCRdb's version contains in-frame clones alone and is incomplete. Among about 43,000 clones listed, over 65% were seen once. Specimen: peripheral blood mononuclear cells (PBMCs), collected before the second cycle of nivolumab. Source of these receptors: a human donor with classical Hodgkin lymphoma. Each CDR3 is given with its conserved first and last residue. D genes are given only for firm matches. Where a row states a size, it is once, few, many or the class of an expanded clone; other rows omit it.

j_call v_call d_call clone_size cdr3_aa cdr3_nt
TRBJ1-3 TRBV25-1 NA NA CASYTGNTIYF TGTGCCAGTTACACTGGAAACACCATATATTTT
TRBJ2-1 TRBV7-9 TRBD2 NA CASSGTSGNPEQFF TGTGCCAGCAGCGGGACTAGCGGGAATCCTGAGCAGTTCTTC
TRBJ2-1 TRBV19 TRBD1 NA CASSRPTGGAYNEQFF TGTGCCAGTAGTAGGCCGACAGGGGGCGCGTACAATGAGCAGTTCTTC
TRBJ1-2 TRBV7-2 NA few CASSLDREASYGYTF TGTGCCAGCAGCTTAGATAGGGAAGCTAGCTATGGCTACACCTTC
TRBJ2-5 TRBV27 NA few CASSAFAGRETQYF TGTGCCAGCAGTGCCTTTGCGGGGCGAGAGACCCAGTACTTC
TRBJ2-3 TRBV4-3 NA NA CASSPIPGRTDTQYF TGCGCCAGCAGCCCGATTCCGGGACGCACAGATACGCAGTATTTT
TRBJ1-4 TRBV4-1 NA NA CASSQDRGVDEKLFF TGCGCCAGCAGCCAAGATAGGGGGGTGGATGAAAAACTGTTTTTT
TRBJ1-4 TRBV7-2 NA NA CATTSPREEKLFF TGTGCCACCACTTCCCCACGGGAGGAAAAACTGTTTTTT
TRBJ1-1 TRBV27 TRBD1 medium-sized CASSFGQGAEAFF TGTGCCAGCAGTTTCGGACAGGGGGCGGAAGCTTTCTTT
TRBJ2-7 TRBV6-5 TRBD2 NA CASSYWVGRGYEQYF TGTGCCAGCAGTTACTGGGTAGGGCGGGGGTACGAGCAGTACTTC
TRBJ1-1 TRBV7-9 NA many CASSLEGNTEAFF TGTGCCAGCAGCTTGGAGGGGAACACTGAAGCTTTCTTT
TRBJ2-3 TRBV7-3 NA NA CASSLSSGTDTQYF TGTGCCAGCAGCTTGTCTAGCGGCACAGATACGCAGTATTTT
TRBJ1-4 TRBV2 NA NA CASSRTATNEKLFF TGTGCCAGCAGCAGGACAGCAACTAATGAAAAACTGTTTTTT
TRBJ2-1 TRBV4-1 TRBD2 NA CASSQDRAGGYNEQFF TGCGCCAGCAGCCAAGATAGGGCGGGGGGATACAATGAGCAGTTCTTC
TRBJ2-1 TRBV7-3 NA NA CASSQGHNEQFF TGTGCCAGCAGCCAAGGCCACAATGAGCAGTTCTTC
TRBJ2-3 TRBV9 TRBD2 NA CASSVVASGTTDTQYF TGTGCCAGCAGCGTAGTGGCAAGCGGGACTACAGATACGCAGTATTTT
TRBJ2-5 TRBV14 NA once CASSQDETFQETQYF TGTGCCAGCAGCCAAGATGAGACTTTTCAAGAGACCCAGTACTTC
TRBJ2-2 TRBV13 NA NA CASSFRLVGAGELFF TGTGCCAGCAGCTTCCGACTAGTCGGGGCCGGGGAGCTGTTTTTT
TRBJ2-1 TRBV5-1 NA NA CASSLARGAAYNEQFF TGCGCCAGCAGCTTGGCCCGGGGAGCTGCCTACAATGAGCAGTTCTTC
TRBJ1-3 TRBV10-3 TRBD1 NA CAISGSTGGNTIYF TGTGCCATCAGTGGATCGACAGGGGGCAACACCATATATTTT
TRBJ2-3 TRBV7-2 NA NA CASSLARGGTDTQYF TGTGCCAGCAGCTTAGCCAGGGGGGGCACAGATACGCAGTATTTT
TRBJ2-1 TRBV27 NA NA CASSLLTPIDEQFF TGTGCCAGCAGTTTATTGACCCCCATCGATGAGCAGTTCTTC
TRBJ2-2 TRBV2 NA few CASLASGELFF TGTGCCAGCCTAGCAAGTGGGGAGCTGTTTTTT
TRBJ1-2 TRBV18 NA NA CASSSTTGSWGYTF TGTGCCAGCTCATCAACTACAGGGTCGTGGGGCTACACCTTC
TRBJ2-1 TRBV30 NA NA CAWQSGAGGAEQFF TGTGCCTGGCAGTCGGGGGCCGGCGGGGCGGAGCAGTTCTTC
TRBJ2-3 TRBV7-2 NA NA CASSTSDTQYF NA
TRBJ2-1 TRBV30 NA NA CAWSVLGEQFF TGTGCCTGGAGTGTATTAGGTGAGCAGTTCTTC
TRBJ1-1 TRBV6-5 NA NA CASSYSFGTEAFF TGTGCCAGCAGTTACTCTTTCGGCACTGAAGCTTTCTTT
TRBJ1-2 TRBV15 NA NA CATSRDLGQVNYYGYTF TGTGCCACCAGCAGAGATCTAGGGCAGGTGAATTACTATGGCTACACCTTC
TRBJ2-2 TRBV19 NA NA CASSLGWGGAGELFF TGTGCCAGTAGTCTGGGATGGGGCGGCGCCGGGGAGCTGTTTTTT
TRBJ2-2 TRBV29-1 NA few CSVSDRLNTGELFF TGCAGCGTTTCCGACAGGTTGAACACCGGGGAGCTGTTTTTT
TRBJ1-2 TRBV9 NA NA CASRATGYGYTF TGTGCCAGCAGGGCCACGGGATATGGCTACACCTTC
TRBJ2-7 TRBV4-3 NA NA CASSPGTVAEGEQYF TGCGCCAGCAGCCCTGGGACGGTGGCAGAGGGCGAGCAGTACTTC
TRBJ2-1 TRBV7-3 TRBD2 NA CASSDPSKASGGRSSYNEQFF TGTGCCAGCAGCGACCCATCCAAAGCTAGCGGGGGGCGAAGCTCCTACAATGAGCAGTTCTTC
TRBJ1-4 TRBV4-1 NA NA CASLGTKLFF TGCGCCAGTCTCGGGACTAAACTGTTTTTT
TRBJ1-1 TRBV19 NA NA CASSLTRNTEAFF TGTGCCAGTAGCCTGACAAGGAACACTGAAGCTTTCTTT
TRBJ1-1 TRBV27 NA medium-sized CASSKGLGAFF TGTGCCAGCAGCAAGGGTCTGGGAGCTTTCTTT
TRBJ1-2 TRBV5-1 TRBD1 NA CASSPYHRFPGQGFGSVIYGYTF TGCGCCAGCAGCCCGTACCATAGATTCCCGGGACAGGGTTTCGGTTCGGTGATTTATGGCTACACCTTC
TRBJ2-7 TRBV7-2 NA NA CASSPHGLSYEQYF TGTGCCAGCAGCCCCCACGGTCTATCCTACGAGCAGTACTTC
TRBJ2-5 TRBV21-1 NA few CASSKGGETQYF TGTGCCAGCAGCAAAGGGGGGGAGACCCAGTACTTC
TRBJ1-3 TRBV12-5 NA NA CASSRVRGNTIYF TGTGCTAGTTCAAGGGTCCGGGGAAACACCATATATTTT
TRBJ2-1 TRBV19 NA few CASSIDPTGLKYYNEQFF TGTGCCAGTAGTATAGACCCCACAGGGCTCAAGTACTACAATGAGCAGTTCTTC
TRBJ2-3 TRBV19 TRBD2 NA CASSIGRGLAGDTQYF TGTGCCAGTAGTATAGGAAGAGGGCTAGCGGGAGATACGCAGTATTTT
TRBJ1-2 TRBV30 NA NA CAWRSGAEGYTF TGTGCCTGGAGGTCGGGGGCGGAGGGCTACACCTTC
TRBJ1-2 TRBV9 NA few CASSETGQSGFRGYTF TGTGCCAGCAGCGAAACGGGACAATCTGGTTTTCGTGGCTACACCTTC
TRBJ1-2 TRBV9 NA few CASEGKGPYRGYTF TGTGCCAGCGAGGGGAAGGGGCCTTATCGGGGCTACACCTTC
TRBJ1-2 TRBV5-4 NA NA CASSLSQTRSYYGYTF TGTGCCAGCAGCTTATCCCAAACGAGGTCCTACTATGGCTACACCTTC
TRBJ2-1 TRBV30 NA NA CAWSSRRSSSYNEQFF TGTGCCTGGAGTTCCCGGAGGTCTAGCTCCTACAATGAGCAGTTCTTC
TRBJ1-2 TRBV5-1 NA NA CASSPLAGTLYGYTF TGCGCCAGCAGCCCCTTGGCAGGGACCCTCTATGGCTACACCTTC
TRBJ1-4 TRBV7-9 NA NA CASSFVIREKLFF TGTGCCAGCAGCTTCGTGATCAGGGAAAAACTGTTTTTT
TRBJ1-2 TRBV27 NA NA CASSLDGSYGYTF TGTGCCAGCAGTTTGGACGGGAGCTATGGCTACACCTTC
TRBJ1-4 TRBV30 NA NA CAWSMLAEKLFF TGTGCCTGGAGTATGCTGGCTGAAAAACTGTTTTTT
TRBJ2-2 TRBV9 NA NA CASSPTDLKLQNTGELFF TGTGCCAGCAGCCCGACAGATCTCAAACTGCAGAACACCGGGGAGCTGTTTTTT